The source of this T cell receptor (beta chain) is a study of radiotherapy plus CTLA-4 blockade in lung cancer. This table comes from immunoSEQ multiplex PCR, and its TCRdb copy is limited to in-frame clones, with some not included. The sample includes about 51,000 clones, 65% to 85% of them seen just once. Patients had chemo-refractory metastatic non-small-cell lung cancer and received focal radiation plus CTLA-4 blockade that used ipilimumab. The CDR3 is made up of 14 amino acids. V was pared by 1 base and J by 3 bases, with 9 bases between. Germline values: CDR1 SEHNR, CDR2 FQNEAQ (reference sequence).

The J gene is TRBJ2-5, the V gene TRBV7-9, with TRBD1 as a possible D gene (6 bases). This TCR was recovered from a human donor with non-small cell lung cancer whose response to radiotherapy plus ipilimumab could not be evaluated. The sample in question was peripheral blood, obtained from a patient treated with radiotherapy plus ipilimumab. The CDR3 DNA sequence: TGTGCCAGCAGCTTAGTACAGGGAAAAGAGACCCAGTACTTC. Translation gives CASSLVQGKETQYF.